The present T cell receptor beta chain was sequenced within a study of STAT3 mutations in large granular lymphocyte leukemia. As for the study in general: Among longitudinally sequenced T-LGLL patients, roughly half had canonical activating STAT3 mutations detected. Approximately 40% of treated T-LGLL patients showed hematologic response to immunosuppression.

As concerns this clone: Its cognate antigen is unknown.

Whole-study findings and limits: A small but highly pathogenic clone may have been missed. At least one immunodominant TCR beta clonotype appeared in every T-cell large granular lymphocyte leukemia patient. After therapy, about 30% of the 18 patients switched clonotypes, all new clones STAT3 wild type.

Assay used: immunoSEQ multiplex PCR; TCRdb lists only in-frame clones, some missing. Of thousands of clones listed, 60% to 85% are singletons. The CDR3 has 15 residues. Germline V gene sequence: CDR1 ENHRY, CDR2 SYGVKD. V trimming: 4 bases; J trimming: 4 bases; junction bases outside the gene matches: 7. The chain has TRBV10-3 and TRBJ2-3, with TRBD1 matching over 8 bases. Sequences were obtained from peripheral blood mononuclear cells. This receptor was identified in a man aged 40-50 years with T-cell large granular lymphocyte leukemia. Some clones in this sample may be carry-over from other donors' samples. CDR3: CAISGVQGASDTQYF. CDR3 in DNA: TGTGCCATCAGTGGGGTCCAGGGGGCATCAGATACGCAGTATTTT.